This TCR beta chain was sequenced during a study of shared clonotypes between healthy human individuals. Turning to the study itself: CD4 naive and CD4 memory each took three plates per donor, while CD8 naive took two and CD8 memory one.

V shed 5 bases, J shed 3 bases, and the junction held 7 bases outside the gene matches. The CDR3 has 15 amino acids. Per the germline V gene, CDR1 is SEHNR and CDR2 is FQNEAQ (reference sequence). The method was immunoSEQ multiplex PCR; TCRdb's version includes in-frame clones alone and lacks a portion of them. The profile shows more than 2,000,000 clones, roughly nine tenths of them singletons. The clonotype was recovered from a man aged 18-30 years in good health. Input material: naive CD4+ T cells sorted from blood. The sample's subset: CD45RA+ positively selected. J is TRBJ2-1 and V is TRBV7-9; 7 bases are shared with TRBD2. The CDR3 region has the DNA TGTGCCAGCAGCCTGGGACTACTCTACTACAATGAGCAGTTCTTC. This sequence encodes CASSLGLLYYNEQFF.